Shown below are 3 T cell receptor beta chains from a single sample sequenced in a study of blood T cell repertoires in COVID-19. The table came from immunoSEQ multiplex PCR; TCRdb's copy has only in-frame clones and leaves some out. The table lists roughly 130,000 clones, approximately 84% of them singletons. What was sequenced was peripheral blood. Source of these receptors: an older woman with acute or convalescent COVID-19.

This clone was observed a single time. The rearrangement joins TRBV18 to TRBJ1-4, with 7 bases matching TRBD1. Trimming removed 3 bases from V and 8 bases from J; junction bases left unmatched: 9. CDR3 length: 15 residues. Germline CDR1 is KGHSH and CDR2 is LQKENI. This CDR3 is CASSPGTEMIEKLFF. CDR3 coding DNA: TGTGCCAGCTCACCCGGGACAGAAATGATCGAAAAACTGTTTTTT.

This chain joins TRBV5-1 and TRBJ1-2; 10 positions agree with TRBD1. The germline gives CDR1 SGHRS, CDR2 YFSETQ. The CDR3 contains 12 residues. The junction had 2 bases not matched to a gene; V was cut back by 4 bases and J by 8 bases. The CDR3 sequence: CASSGQGDGYTF. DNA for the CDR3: TGCGCCAGCAGCGGACAGGGGGACGGCTACACCTTC.

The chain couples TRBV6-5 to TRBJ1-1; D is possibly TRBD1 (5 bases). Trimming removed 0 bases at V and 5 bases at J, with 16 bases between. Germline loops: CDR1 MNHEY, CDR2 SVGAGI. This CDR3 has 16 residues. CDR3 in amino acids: CASSYSSRRGETEAFF. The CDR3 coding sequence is TGTGCCAGCAGTTACTCTTCGAGGAGGGGAGAAACTGAAGCTTTCTTT.